The 19 T cell receptor beta chains presented below share a single source sample, sequenced in a study of shared T cell receptors in the human thymus. The protocol was immunoSEQ multiplex PCR, while the TCRdb copy is restricted to in-frame clones and leaves out a portion. The sample records under 850,000 clones, over 75% being singletons. This sample was shared with a second study, whose subject was human thymus T cells.

Sequencing was performed on thymocytes. Receptors were obtained from a boy under two years old with a congenital heart defect.

This rearrangement joins TRBV15 to TRBJ2-7; TRBD1 matches 12 bases. This CDR3 comprises 16 residues. The germline CDR1 and CDR2 sequences are LNHNV and YYDKDF (reference sequence). V trimming: 0 bases; J trimming: 4 bases; junction bases outside the gene matches: 4. This chain's CDR3 is CATSRDGTGGIYEQYF. In DNA, the CDR3 is TGTGCCACCAGCAGAGATGGGACAGGGGGCATATACGAGCAGTACTTC.

This chain links TRBV6-1 with TRBJ2-7, with D unresolved. V was pared by 7 bases and J by 3 bases, with 19 bases between. The CDR3 runs to 15 residues. Germline lookup yields CDR1 MNHNS and CDR2 SASEGT. DNA for the CDR3: TGTGCCAGCACCCCCCGGCGAGCGAATAGCTACGAGCAGTACTTC. Translation gives CASTPRRANSYEQYF.

The genes are TRBV10-3 and TRBJ2-7; D possibly corresponds to TRBD1 (6 bases). The CDR3 has 13 residues. Germline CDR1 is ENHRY and CDR2 is SYGVKD. Trimming took 6 bases from V and 1 from J, leaving 10 bases between them. The CDR3 DNA reads TGTGCCATCAGGCCGGACAGTTCCTACGAGCAGTACTTC. Amino acids: CAIRPDSSYEQYF.

This clone was seen once. V and J are TRBV11-2 and TRBJ2-7; tentative D call: TRBD2 (5 bases). Germline assignment: CDR1 SGHAT and CDR2 FQNNGV. The length of the CDR3 is 15 residues. The V and J ends lost 5 bases and 0 bases respectively, with 14 bases between them. The CDR3 spells CASSPYSASSYEQYF. CDR3 DNA sequence: TGTGCCAGCAGCCCATATAGCGCTAGCTCCTACGAGCAGTACTTC.

J is TRBJ2-7 and V is TRBV5-5, with D perhaps TRBD2 (8 bases). The CDR3 runs to 19 residues. Germline V gives CDR1 SGHKS, CDR2 YYEKEE (reference sequence). Trimming cost V 2 bases and J 1 base, with 25 bases left between them. The DNA of the CDR3 is TGTGCCAGCAGCTTACGGGACAGCGGGGGAAGACTAGCGTCCTACGAGCAGTACTTC. Its protein is CASSLRDSGGRLASYEQYF.

The chain couples TRBV30 to TRBJ2-2, with TRBD1 as a possible D gene (5 bases). V was pared by 5 bases and J by 2 bases, with 12 bases between. Germline lookup yields CDR1 GTSNPN and CDR2 SVGIG (reference sequence). This CDR3 is built from 14 residues. The CDR3 here is CAWWGTGNTGELFF. The CDR3 DNA follows: TGTGCCTGGTGGGGAACAGGTAACACCGGGGAGCTGTTTTTT.

This clone was counted a single time. The V gene is TRBV11-3, the J gene TRBJ2-5, with D maybe TRBD2 (7 bases). Germline CDR1 and CDR2: SGHNT and YENEEA. The CDR3 has 13 residues. The V end was cut by 8 bases, the J end by 6 bases, with 16 bases between. Here the CDR3 DNA reads TGTGCCAGCCTTCACGGGGGGCAGAAGACCCAGTACTTC. As protein: CASLHGGQKTQYF.

The J gene is TRBJ2-3, the V gene TRBV7-9; 7 bases line up with TRBD2. After removal of 1 base from V and 1 base from J, the junction contained 5 bases not matched to a gene. Looked up from germline, CDR1 is SEHNR and CDR2 is FQNEAQ (reference sequence). There are 16 residues in the CDR3. The CDR3 spells CASSLGGGGCTDTQYF. The CDR3 coding sequence is TGTGCCAGCAGCTTAGGTGGCGGGGGATGCACAGATACGCAGTATTTT.

The CDR3 DNA reads TGTGCCAGCAGTGCCGGTGGACAGTCCGAGCAGTACTTC. Translating gives CASSAGGQSEQYF. The V gene is TRBV27, the J gene TRBJ2-7; tentatively, D is TRBD1 (6 bases). V lost 5 bases and J 6 bases, leaving 14 bases between the germline ends. This CDR3 spans 13 amino acids. Germline CDR1 and CDR2: MNHEY and SMNVEV (reference sequence).

This chain uses TRBV4-1 with TRBJ2-7; 15 bases are a match to TRBD2. J was trimmed by 5 bases and V by 0 bases; bases with no gene match: 2. The germline V gene has CDR1 MGHRA and CDR2 YSYEKL. CDR3 length: 16 residues. This chain's CDR3 is CASSQDGLAGGNEQYF. In nucleotides, the CDR3 is TGCGCCAGCAGCCAAGACGGACTAGCGGGAGGGAACGAGCAGTACTTC.

Of note for this clone: The same CDR3 is also encoded by other DNA sequences in this sample. The chain combines TRBV18 with TRBJ1-5; D remains ambiguous. Between the trimmed V and J ends, which lost 3 bases and 2 bases, there was a span of 5 bases. CDR1 is KGHSH and CDR2 is LQKENI in the germline V gene. There are 13 residues in the CDR3. The CDR3: CASSPGGNQPQHF. In DNA form, the CDR3 reads TGTGCCAGCTCACCGGGCGGCAATCAGCCCCAGCATTTT.

The chain couples TRBV28 to TRBJ2-1; the D gene is possibly TRBD1 (6 bases). Trimming took off 5 bases at V and 0 bases at J, with 11 bases between the two ends. CDR3 size: 15 residues. The germline gives CDR1 MDHEN, CDR2 SYDVKM. Here the CDR3 reads CASSRDKSSYNEQFF. In DNA, the CDR3 is TGTGCCAGCAGTCGGGACAAGAGCTCCTACAATGAGCAGTTCTTC.

This chain links TRBV27 with TRBJ2-7; 11 bases are a match to TRBD2. Per germline, CDR1 MNHEY and CDR2 SMNVEV (reference sequence). The junction had 16 bases not matched to a gene; V was cut back by 5 bases and J by 7 bases. The CDR3 is 17 residues long. The CDR3 DNA follows: TGTGCCAGCAGTCCCAAAATAGCGGGAGGGCCGTCGGGAGAGCAGTACTTC. It translates to CASSPKIAGGPSGEQYF.

V and J are TRBV6-1 and TRBJ2-3, with 7 bases identical to TRBD2. This CDR3 has 17 amino acids. Germline V gives CDR1 MNHNS, CDR2 SASEGT. Losses at the gene ends were 2 bases for V and 6 bases for J; bases not matched to a gene: 14. The CDR3 loop reads CASSERGERGPPDTQYF. The CDR3 region has the DNA TGTGCCAGCAGTGAACGAGGCGAGCGGGGACCTCCGGATACGCAGTATTTT.

This chain uses TRBV10-1 with TRBJ2-7; D may be TRBD2 (5 bases). Germline loops: CDR1 WNHNN, CDR2 SYGVQD (reference sequence). The CDR3 consists of 14 residues. V lost 5 bases and J lost 4, with 15 bases in between. CDR3 in DNA: TGCGCCAGCAGTCGGACTCAGGATGATTACGAGCAGTACTTC. As protein: CASSRTQDDYEQYF.

This clone showed up just once. The chain carries TRBV25-1 and TRBJ2-2, with 11 bases lining up with TRBD2. The V and J ends lost 4 bases and 6 bases, in that order; junction bases with no gene match: 13. Germline loops: CDR1 MGHDK, CDR2 SYGVNS. The CDR3 totals 18 residues. In nucleotides, the CDR3 is TGTGCCAGCAGTGGGACTAGCGGGCCATACCGGGTCCCCGGGGAGCTGTTTTTT. The encoded protein is CASSGTSGPYRVPGELFF. The entire variable domain, with the rest obtained from reference TRBV25-1 and TRBJ2-2, is as follows: EADIYQTPRYLVIGTGKKITLECSQTMGHDKMYWYQQDPGMELHLIHYSYGVNSTEKGDLSSESTVSRIRTEHFPLTLESARPSHTSQYLCASSGTSGPYRVPGELFFGEGSRLTVL.

The rearrangement uses TRBV28 and TRBJ2-5; TRBD1 matches 8 bases. The J call may be incorrect, as the DNA end agrees better with TRBJ2-7. Germline CDR1 reads MDHEN; CDR2 reads SYDVKM. The CDR3 covers 16 residues. The CDR3 nucleotides read TGTGCCAGCAGTTTATTACTGGGACAGGTTGTCTACGAGCAGTACTTC. Protein product: CASSLLLGQVVYEQYF.

The V and J genes are TRBV7-8 and TRBJ2-7; possibly TRBD1 for D (6 bases). This CDR3 is 15 amino acids long. Trimming stripped 0 bases from V and 6 bases from J, with 15 bases between. Germline CDR1 SGHVS, CDR2 FQNEAQ. In nucleotides, the CDR3 is TGTGCCAGCAGCTTAGCGGCAGGGGAGCTGGTCGAGCAGTACTTC. This gives the protein CASSLAAGELVEQYF.

V gene TRBV11-2 combines with J gene TRBJ1-1; D is unclear. Germline V gene data show CDR1 as SGHAT and CDR2 as FQNNGV. With 0 bases removed from V and 4 bases from J, the gap between germline ends came to 3 bases. This CDR3 is built from 12 residues. The CDR3: CASSLDVTEAFF. The DNA of the CDR3 is TGTGCCAGCAGCTTAGACGTCACTGAAGCTTTCTTT.